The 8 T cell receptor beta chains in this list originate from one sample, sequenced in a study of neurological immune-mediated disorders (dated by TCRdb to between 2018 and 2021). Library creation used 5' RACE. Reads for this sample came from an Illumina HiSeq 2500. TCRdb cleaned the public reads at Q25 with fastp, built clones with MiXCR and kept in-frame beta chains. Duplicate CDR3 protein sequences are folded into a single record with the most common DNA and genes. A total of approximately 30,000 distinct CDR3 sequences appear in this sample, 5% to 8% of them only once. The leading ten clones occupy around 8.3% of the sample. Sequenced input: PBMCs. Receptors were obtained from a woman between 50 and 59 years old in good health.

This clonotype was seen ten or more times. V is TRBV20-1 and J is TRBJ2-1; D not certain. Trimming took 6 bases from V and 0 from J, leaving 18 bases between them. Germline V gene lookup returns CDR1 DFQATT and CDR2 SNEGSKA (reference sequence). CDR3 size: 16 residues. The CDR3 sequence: CSAPDRSRSSYNEQFF. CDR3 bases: TGCAGTGCACCGGATAGGAGTCGTAGCTCCTACAATGAGCAGTTCTTC.

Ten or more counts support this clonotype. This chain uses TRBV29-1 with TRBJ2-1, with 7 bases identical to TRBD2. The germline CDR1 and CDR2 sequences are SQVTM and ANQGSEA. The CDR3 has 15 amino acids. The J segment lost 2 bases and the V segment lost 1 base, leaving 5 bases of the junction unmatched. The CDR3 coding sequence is TGCAGCGTTGAAGTCTTTACTAGCGCCTACAATGAGCAGTTCTTC. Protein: CSVEVFTSAYNEQFF.

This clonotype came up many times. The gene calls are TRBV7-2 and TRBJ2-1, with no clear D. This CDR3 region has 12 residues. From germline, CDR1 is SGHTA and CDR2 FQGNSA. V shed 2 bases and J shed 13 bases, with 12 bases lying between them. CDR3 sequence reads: CASSLNRVTQFF. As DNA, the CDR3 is TGTGCCAGCAGCTTAAATAGGGTTACCCAGTTCTTC.

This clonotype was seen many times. CDR3 residues: CASSLVGTSEQETQYF. In nucleotides, the CDR3 is TGCGCCAGCAGCTTGGTTGGGACTAGCGAGCAAGAGACCCAGTACTTC. The chain carries TRBV5-1 and TRBJ2-5, with 10 bases that match TRBD2. Germline V gives CDR1 SGHRS, CDR2 YFSETQ. V was clipped by 0 bases and J by 2 bases; unmatched bases: 4. The CDR3 length is 16 residues.

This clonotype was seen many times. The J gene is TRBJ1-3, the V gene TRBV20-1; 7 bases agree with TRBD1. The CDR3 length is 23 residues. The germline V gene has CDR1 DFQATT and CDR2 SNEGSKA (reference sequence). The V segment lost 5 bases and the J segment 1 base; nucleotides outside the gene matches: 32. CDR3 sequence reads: CSALGQTRQRSEDPFYSGNTIYF. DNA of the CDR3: TGCAGTGCTTTGGGACAGACAAGACAAAGGAGCGAGGACCCCTTTTATTCTGGAAACACCATATATTTT.

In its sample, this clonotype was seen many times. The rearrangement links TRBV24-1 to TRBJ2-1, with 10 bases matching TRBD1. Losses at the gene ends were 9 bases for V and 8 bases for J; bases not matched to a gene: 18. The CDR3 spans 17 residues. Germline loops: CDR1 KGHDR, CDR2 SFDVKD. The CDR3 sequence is CATADRGGGPAIDEQFF. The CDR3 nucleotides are TGTGCCACCGCGGACAGGGGGGGCGGACCGGCGATCGATGAGCAGTTCTTC.

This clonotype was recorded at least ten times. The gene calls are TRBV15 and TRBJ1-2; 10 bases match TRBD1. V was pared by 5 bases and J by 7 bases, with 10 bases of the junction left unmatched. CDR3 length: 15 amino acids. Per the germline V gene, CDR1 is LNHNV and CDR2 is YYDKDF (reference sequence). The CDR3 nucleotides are TGTGCCACCAGCGTCGACGGGACAGGGGCGTCTGGCTACACCTTC. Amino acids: CATSVDGTGASGYTF.

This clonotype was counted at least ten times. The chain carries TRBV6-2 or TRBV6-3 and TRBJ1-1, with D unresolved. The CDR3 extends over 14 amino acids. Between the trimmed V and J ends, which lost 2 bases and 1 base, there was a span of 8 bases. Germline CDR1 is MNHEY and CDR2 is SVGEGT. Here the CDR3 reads CASSYKTKNTEAFF. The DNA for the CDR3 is TGTGCCAGCAGTTACAAGACAAAGAACACTGAAGCTTTCTTT.